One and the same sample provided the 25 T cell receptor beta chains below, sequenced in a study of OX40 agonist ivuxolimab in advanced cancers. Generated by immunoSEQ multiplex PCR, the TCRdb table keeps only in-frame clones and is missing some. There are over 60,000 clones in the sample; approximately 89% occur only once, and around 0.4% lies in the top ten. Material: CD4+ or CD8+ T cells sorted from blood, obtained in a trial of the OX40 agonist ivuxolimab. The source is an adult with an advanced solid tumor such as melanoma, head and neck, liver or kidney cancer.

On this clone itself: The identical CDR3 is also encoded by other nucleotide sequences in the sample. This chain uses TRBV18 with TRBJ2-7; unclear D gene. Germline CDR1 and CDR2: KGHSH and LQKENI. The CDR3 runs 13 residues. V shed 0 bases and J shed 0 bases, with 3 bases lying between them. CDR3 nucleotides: TGTGCCAGCTCACCACCAGGCTCCTACGAGCAGTACTTC. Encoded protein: CASSPPGSYEQYF.

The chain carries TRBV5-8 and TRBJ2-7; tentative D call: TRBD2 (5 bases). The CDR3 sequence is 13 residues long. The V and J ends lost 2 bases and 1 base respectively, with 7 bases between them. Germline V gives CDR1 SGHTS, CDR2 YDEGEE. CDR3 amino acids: CASSFSGSYEQYF. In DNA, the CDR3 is TGTGCCAGCAGCTTCAGCGGATCCTACGAGCAGTACTTC.

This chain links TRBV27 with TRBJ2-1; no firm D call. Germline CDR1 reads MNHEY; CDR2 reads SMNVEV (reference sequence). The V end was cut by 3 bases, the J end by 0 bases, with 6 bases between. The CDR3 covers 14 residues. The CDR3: CASSFSSSYNEQFF. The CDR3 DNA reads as TGTGCCAGCAGTTTCTCAAGCTCCTACAATGAGCAGTTCTTC.

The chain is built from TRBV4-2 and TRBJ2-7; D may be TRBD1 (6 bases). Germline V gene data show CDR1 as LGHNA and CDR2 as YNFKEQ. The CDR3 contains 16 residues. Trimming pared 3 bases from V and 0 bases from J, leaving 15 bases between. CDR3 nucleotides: TGTGCCAGCAGCCAGGCGGACAGATTAAACTCCTACGAGCAGTACTTC. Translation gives CASSQADRLNSYEQYF.

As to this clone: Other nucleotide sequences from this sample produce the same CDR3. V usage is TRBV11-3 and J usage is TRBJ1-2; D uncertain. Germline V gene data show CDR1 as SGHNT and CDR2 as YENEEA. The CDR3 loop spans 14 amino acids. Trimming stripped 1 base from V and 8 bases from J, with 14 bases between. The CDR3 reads CASSLVPGDWGYTF. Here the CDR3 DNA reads TGTGCCAGCAGCTTAGTTCCAGGCGACTGGGGCTACACCTTC.

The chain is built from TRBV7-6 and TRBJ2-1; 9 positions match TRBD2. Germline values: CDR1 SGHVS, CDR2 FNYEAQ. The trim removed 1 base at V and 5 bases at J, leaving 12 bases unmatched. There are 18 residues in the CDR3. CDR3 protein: CASSLGVPGLAGNNEQFF. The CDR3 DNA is TGTGCCAGCAGCTTAGGAGTTCCAGGGCTAGCGGGAAACAATGAGCAGTTCTTC.

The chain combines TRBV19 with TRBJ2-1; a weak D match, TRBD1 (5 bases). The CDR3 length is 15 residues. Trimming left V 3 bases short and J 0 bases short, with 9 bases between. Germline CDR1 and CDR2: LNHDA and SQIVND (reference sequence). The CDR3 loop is CASSIRADSYNEQFF. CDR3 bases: TGTGCCAGTAGTATCAGGGCGGACTCCTACAATGAGCAGTTCTTC. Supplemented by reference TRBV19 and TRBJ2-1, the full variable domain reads DGGITQSPKYLFRKEGQNVTLSCEQNLNHDAMYWYRQDPGQGLRLIYYSQIVNDFQKGDIAEGYSVSREKKESFPLTVTSAQKNPTAFYLCASSIRADSYNEQFFGPGTRLTVL.

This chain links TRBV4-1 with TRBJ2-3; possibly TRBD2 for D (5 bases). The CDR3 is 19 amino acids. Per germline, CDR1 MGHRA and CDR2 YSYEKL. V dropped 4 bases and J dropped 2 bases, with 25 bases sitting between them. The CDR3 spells CASSPTSRASRGTTDTQYF. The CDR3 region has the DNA TGCGCCAGCAGCCCAACCAGCCGGGCTAGTCGGGGAACCACAGATACGCAGTATTTT.

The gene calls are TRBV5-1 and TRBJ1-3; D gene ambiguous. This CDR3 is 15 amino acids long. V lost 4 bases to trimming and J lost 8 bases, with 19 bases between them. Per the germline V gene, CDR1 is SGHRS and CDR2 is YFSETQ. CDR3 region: CASSRPGPSGDTIYF. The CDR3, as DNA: TGCGCCAGCAGCCGACCAGGACCCTCCGGGGACACCATATATTTT.

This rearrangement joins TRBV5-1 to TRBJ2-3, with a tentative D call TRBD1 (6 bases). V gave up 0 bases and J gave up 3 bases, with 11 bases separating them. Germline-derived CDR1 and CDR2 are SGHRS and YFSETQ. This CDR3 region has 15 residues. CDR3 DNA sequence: TGCGCCAGCAGCTTGGGGCAGGGGAAAACAGATACGCAGTATTTT. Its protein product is CASSLGQGKTDTQYF.

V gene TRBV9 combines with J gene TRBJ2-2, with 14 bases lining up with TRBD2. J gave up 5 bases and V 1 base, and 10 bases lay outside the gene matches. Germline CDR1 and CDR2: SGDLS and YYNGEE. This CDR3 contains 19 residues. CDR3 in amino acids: CASSVTSGLAGVGTGELFF. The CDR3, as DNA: TGTGCCAGCAGCGTAACCTCGGGACTAGCGGGAGTGGGTACCGGGGAGCTGTTTTTT.

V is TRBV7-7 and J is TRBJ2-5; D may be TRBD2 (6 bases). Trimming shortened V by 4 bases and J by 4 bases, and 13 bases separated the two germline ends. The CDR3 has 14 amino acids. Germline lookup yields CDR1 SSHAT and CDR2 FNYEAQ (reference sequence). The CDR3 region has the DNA TGTGCCAGCAGCTCTTCGGAGGGACGAGAGACCCAGTACTTC. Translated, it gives CASSSSEGRETQYF.

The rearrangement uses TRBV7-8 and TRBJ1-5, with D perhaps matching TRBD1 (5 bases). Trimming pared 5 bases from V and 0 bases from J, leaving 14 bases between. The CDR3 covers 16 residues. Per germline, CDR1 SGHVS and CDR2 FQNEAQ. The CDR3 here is CASSRNQGLSNQPQHF. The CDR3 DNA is TGTGCCAGCAGCCGAAACCAGGGACTTAGCAATCAGCCCCAGCATTTT. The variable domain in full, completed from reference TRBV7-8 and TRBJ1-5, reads GAGVSQSPRYKVAKRGQDVALRCDPISGHVSLFWYQQALGQGPEFLTYFQNEAQLDKSGLPSDRFFAERPEGSVSTLKIQRTQQEDSAVYLCASSRNQGLSNQPQHFGDGTRLSIL.

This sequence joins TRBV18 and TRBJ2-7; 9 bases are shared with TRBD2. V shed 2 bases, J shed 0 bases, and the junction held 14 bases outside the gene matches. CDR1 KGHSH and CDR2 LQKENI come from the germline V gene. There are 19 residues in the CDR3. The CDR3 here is CASSPVSASGTPSSYEQYF. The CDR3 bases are TGTGCCAGCTCACCAGTGTCGGCTAGCGGGACTCCCAGCTCCTACGAGCAGTACTTC.

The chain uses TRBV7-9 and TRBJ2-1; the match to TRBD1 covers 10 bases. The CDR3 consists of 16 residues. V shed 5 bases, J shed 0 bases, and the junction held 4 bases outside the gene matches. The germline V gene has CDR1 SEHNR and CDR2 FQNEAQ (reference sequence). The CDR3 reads CASSMRTGGSYNEQFF. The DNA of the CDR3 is TGTGCCAGCAGCATGAGGACAGGGGGCTCCTACAATGAGCAGTTCTTC. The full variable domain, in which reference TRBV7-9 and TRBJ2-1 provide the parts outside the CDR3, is DTGVSQNPRHKITKRGQNVTFRCDPISEHNRLYWYRQTLGQGPEFLTYFQNEAQLEKSRLLSDRFSAERPKGSFSTLEIQRTEQGDSAMYLCASSMRTGGSYNEQFFGPGTRLTVL.

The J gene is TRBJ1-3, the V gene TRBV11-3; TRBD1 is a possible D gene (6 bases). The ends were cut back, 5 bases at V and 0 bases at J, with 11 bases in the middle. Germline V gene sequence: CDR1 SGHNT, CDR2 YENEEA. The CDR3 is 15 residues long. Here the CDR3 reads CASSPGQFSGNTIYF. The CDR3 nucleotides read TGTGCCAGCAGCCCCGGACAGTTCTCTGGAAACACCATATATTTT.

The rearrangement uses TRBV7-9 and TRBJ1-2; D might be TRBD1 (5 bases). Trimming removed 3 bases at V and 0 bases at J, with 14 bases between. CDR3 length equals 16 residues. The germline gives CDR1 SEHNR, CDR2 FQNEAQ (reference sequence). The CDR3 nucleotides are TGTGCCAGCAGCTTGGGGGGAGGACGGACTAACTATGGCTACACCTTC. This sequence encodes CASSLGGGRTNYGYTF.

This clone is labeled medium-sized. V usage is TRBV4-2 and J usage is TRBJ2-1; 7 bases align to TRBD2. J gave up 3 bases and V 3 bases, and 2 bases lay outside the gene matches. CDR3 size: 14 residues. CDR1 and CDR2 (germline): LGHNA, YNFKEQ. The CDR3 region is CASSQGDYYNEQFF. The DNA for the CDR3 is TGTGCCAGCAGCCAGGGGGACTACTACAATGAGCAGTTCTTC.

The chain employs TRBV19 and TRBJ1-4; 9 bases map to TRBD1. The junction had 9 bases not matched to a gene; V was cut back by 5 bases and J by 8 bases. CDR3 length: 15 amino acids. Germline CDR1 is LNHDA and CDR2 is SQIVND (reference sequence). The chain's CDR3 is CASSQRGTGNEKLFF. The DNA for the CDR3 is TGTGCCAGTAGTCAAAGGGGGACAGGGAACGAAAAACTGTTTTTT.

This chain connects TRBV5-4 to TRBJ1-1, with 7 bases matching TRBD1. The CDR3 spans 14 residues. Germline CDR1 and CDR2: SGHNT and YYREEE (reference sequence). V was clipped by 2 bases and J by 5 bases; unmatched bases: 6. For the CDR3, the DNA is TGTGCCAGCAGCTTTGACAGGGTGGTTACTGAAGCTTTCTTT. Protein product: CASSFDRVVTEAFF.

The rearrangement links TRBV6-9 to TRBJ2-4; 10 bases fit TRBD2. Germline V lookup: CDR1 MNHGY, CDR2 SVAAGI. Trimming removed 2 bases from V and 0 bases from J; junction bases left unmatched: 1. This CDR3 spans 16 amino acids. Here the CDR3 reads CASSYTSGIAKNIQYF. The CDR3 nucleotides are TGTGCCAGCAGTTATACTAGCGGGATAGCCAAAAACATTCAGTACTTC.

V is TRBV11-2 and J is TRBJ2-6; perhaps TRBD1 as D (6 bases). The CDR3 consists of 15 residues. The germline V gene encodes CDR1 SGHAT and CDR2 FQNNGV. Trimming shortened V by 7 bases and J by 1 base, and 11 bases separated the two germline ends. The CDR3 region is CASNNQGSGANVLTF. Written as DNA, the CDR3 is TGTGCCAGCAACAACCAGGGGTCTGGGGCCAACGTCCTGACTTTC.

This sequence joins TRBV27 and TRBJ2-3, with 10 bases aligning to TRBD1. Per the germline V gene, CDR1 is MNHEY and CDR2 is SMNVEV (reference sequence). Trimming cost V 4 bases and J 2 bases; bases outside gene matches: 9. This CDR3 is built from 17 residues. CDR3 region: CASSSRQGAFDTDTQYF. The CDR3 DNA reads TGTGCCAGCAGTTCCAGACAGGGGGCTTTTGACACAGATACGCAGTATTTT.

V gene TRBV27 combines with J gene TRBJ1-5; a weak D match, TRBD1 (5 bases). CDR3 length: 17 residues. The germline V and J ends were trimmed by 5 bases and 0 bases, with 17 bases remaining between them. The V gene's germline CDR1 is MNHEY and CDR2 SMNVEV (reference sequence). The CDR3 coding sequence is TGTGCCAGCAGTCCCGGTGGGGGGTGGGTTAGCAATCAGCCCCAGCATTTT. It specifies CASSPGGGWVSNQPQHF.

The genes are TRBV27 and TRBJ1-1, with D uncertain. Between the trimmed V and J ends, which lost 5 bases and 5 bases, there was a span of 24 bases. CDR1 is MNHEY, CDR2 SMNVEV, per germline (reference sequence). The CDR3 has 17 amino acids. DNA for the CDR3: TGTGCCAGCAGTACTAATACGGGGTTCTGGGGAGCGACTGAAGCTTTCTTT. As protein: CASSTNTGFWGATEAFF.